The clone carrying this T cell receptor (beta chain) has just one count. This sample stems from a study of blood T cell repertoires in COVID-19. The wider study: Sample material is recorded as cDNA or gDNA derived from T cells, B-cell-depleted T cells, or PBMCs.

Original processing methods: Amplification with reference gene primers provided the estimates of nucleated cell counts. Method: immunoSEQ multiplex PCR; TCRdb's copy keeps in-frame clones and lacks some. V, J and clone size derive from that table, while D and trimming were established from the DNA sequence. The sample consists of tens of thousands of clones, roughly 80% of them appearing once. Per the germline V gene, CDR1 is MDHEN and CDR2 is SYDVKM. V dropped 7 bases and J dropped 1 base, with 19 bases sitting between them. The CDR3 extends over 16 amino acids. This sequence was found in a woman of 80 years or more with active or convalescent COVID-19. The chain employs TRBV28 and TRBJ1-1; D gene ambiguous. Sample: peripheral blood. CDR3 sequence (DNA): TGTGCCAGCATCCCACCGGCGGGCTCAGAGAACACTGAAGCTTTCTTT. Residues: CASIPPAGSENTEAFF.